Below are 32 T cell receptor beta chains sequenced from a single sample in a study of T cell changes during pregnancy in multiple sclerosis. Repertoires were generated with immunoSEQ multiplex PCR, while TCRdb's copy carries only in-frame clones and drops some. Of 60,000 or so clones in the sample, about 90% were seen once. Source: peripheral blood, taken in the second trimester of pregnancy. The receptor set was obtained from a female donor in good health, enrolled as a control in a pregnancy study.

The chain uses TRBV5-1 and TRBJ2-3; TRBD2 aligns across 11 bases. With 8 bases clipped from V and 1 base from J, the junction kept 3 bases outside the gene matches. CDR3 length equals 14 residues. In germline, CDR1 is SGHRS, CDR2 YFSETQ. DNA of the CDR3: TGCGCCAGTCGTAGCGGGAGGGGCACAGATACGCAGTATTTT. It is translated as CASRSGRGTDTQYF. Supplemented by reference TRBV5-1 and TRBJ2-3, the full variable domain reads KAGVTQTPRYLIKTRGQQVTLSCSPISGHRSVSWYQQTPGQGLQFLFEYFSETQRNKGNFPGRFSGRQFSNSRSEMNVSTLELGDSALYLCASRSGRGTDTQYFGPGTRLTVL.

The chain joins TRBV4-2 to TRBJ2-5, with 11 bases matching TRBD2. The J segment lost 4 bases and the V segment lost 4 bases, leaving 5 bases of the junction unmatched. Germline V lookup: CDR1 LGHNA, CDR2 YNFKEQ. This CDR3 contains 15 residues. The CDR3 DNA sequence: TGTGCCAGCAGCCCCTCACTAGCGGGAGTAGAGACCCAGTACTTC. Residues: CASSPSLAGVETQYF.

CDR3 sequence reads: CASSLRPSGEETQYF. The CDR3, as DNA: TGTGCCAGCAGCTTAAGGCCTAGCGGAGAAGAGACCCAGTACTTC. This chain links TRBV11-2 with TRBJ2-5; 7 nucleotides agree with TRBD2. Germline lookup yields CDR1 SGHAT and CDR2 FQNNGV. The junction had 6 bases not matched to a gene; V was cut back by 2 bases and J by 3 bases. CDR3 length equals 15 residues. Looking up the rest from reference TRBV11-2 and TRBJ2-5 gives the full variable domain: EAGVAQSPRYKIIEKRQSVAFWCNPISGHATLYWYQQILGQGPKLLIQFQNNGVVDDSQLPKDRFSAERLKGVDSTLKIQPAKLEDSAVYLCASSLRPSGEETQYFGPGTRLLVL.

The V and J genes are TRBV10-3 and TRBJ2-3, with a weak D call TRBD2 (6 bases). Trimming stripped 0 bases from V and 0 bases from J, with 10 bases between. Germline assignment: CDR1 ENHRY and CDR2 SYGVKD. CDR3 length equals 16 residues. CDR3 protein: CAISESGSGSTDTQYF. The CDR3 bases are TGTGCCATCAGTGAGTCTGGTAGCGGTAGCACAGATACGCAGTATTTT.

The chain uses TRBV10-2 and TRBJ1-3, with TRBD1 identical over 7 bases. V was pared by 3 bases and J by 4 bases, with 3 bases of the junction left unmatched. The germline CDR1 and CDR2 sequences are WSHSY and SAAADI. The CDR3 loop spans 14 amino acids. In DNA form, the CDR3 reads TGCGCCAGCAGTGACACAGGGGCAGGAAACACCATATATTTT. Amino acid sequence: CASSDTGAGNTIYF.

The chain combines TRBV19 with TRBJ1-2; D is perhaps TRBD1 (6 bases). V gave up 5 bases and J gave up 3 bases, with 13 bases separating them. Germline loops: CDR1 LNHDA, CDR2 SQIVND (reference sequence). This CDR3 region has 14 residues. CDR3 DNA: TGTGCCAGTAGTCCAGGGGCAAAGGACTATGGCTACACCTTC. It codes for CASSPGAKDYGYTF.

The V gene is TRBV7-2, the J gene TRBJ2-7; TRBD1 aligns across 7 bases. The CDR3 covers 14 residues. Losses at the gene ends were 3 bases for V and 5 bases for J; bases not matched to a gene: 7. Per the germline V gene, CDR1 is SGHTA and CDR2 is FQGNSA. This chain's CDR3 is CASSLGDRVHEQYF. For the CDR3, the DNA is TGTGCCAGCAGCTTGGGAGACAGGGTACACGAGCAGTACTTC.

This sequence joins TRBV6-1 and TRBJ2-7, with a tentative D call TRBD2 (6 bases). The CDR3 runs 14 residues. V shed 2 bases and J shed 5 bases, with 13 bases lying between them. The V gene's germline CDR1 is MNHNS and CDR2 SASEGT. CDR3 DNA sequence: TGTGCCAGCAGTGAAATTTATCGGGGGAACGAGCAGTACTTC. It yields the protein CASSEIYRGNEQYF.

The chain joins TRBV5-1 to TRBJ2-1; 10 positions match TRBD2. The CDR3 length is 16 residues. The germline V gene has CDR1 SGHRS and CDR2 YFSETQ. After removal of 0 bases from V and 10 bases from J, the junction contained 10 bases not matched to a gene. CDR3 DNA: TGCGCCAGCAGCTTGGTGGTAGCGGGGGGATTTCGGGAGCAGTTCTTC. It encodes CASSLVVAGGFREQFF. The whole variable domain, filled in from reference TRBV5-1 and TRBJ2-1, reads KAGVTQTPRYLIKTRGQQVTLSCSPISGHRSVSWYQQTPGQGLQFLFEYFSETQRNKGNFPGRFSGRQFSNSRSEMNVSTLELGDSALYLCASSLVVAGGFREQFFGPGTRLTVL.

This clone was detected a few times. The J gene is TRBJ1-2, the V gene TRBV2; 10 bases agree with TRBD1. V lost 8 bases and J lost 6; bases outside the gene matches: 9. In germline, CDR1 is SNHLY, CDR2 FYNNEI. The CDR3 covers 14 residues. CDR3 sequence: CASCRDRGANGYTF. The DNA for the CDR3 is TGTGCCAGCTGCCGGGACAGGGGAGCGAATGGCTACACCTTC.

The rearrangement joins TRBV11-2 to TRBJ1-1; possibly TRBD1 for D (6 bases). V lost 1 base and J lost 11, with 17 bases in between. This CDR3 has 14 amino acids. The germline V gene encodes CDR1 SGHAT and CDR2 FQNNGV. CDR3 in amino acids: CASSLVRLPGDAFF. The CDR3 nucleotides read TGTGCCAGCAGCTTAGTACGCCTCCCAGGGGATGCTTTCTTT.

The rearrangement joins TRBV28 to TRBJ2-2; tentatively, D is TRBD2 (6 bases). The CDR3 has 14 amino acids. Germline-derived CDR1 and CDR2 are MDHEN and SYDVKM. Trimming stripped 11 bases from V and 4 bases from J, with 17 bases between. The CDR3, as DNA: TGTGCCGGGTCGGGAGTTTCTAGCACCGGGGAGCTGTTTTTT. Translating gives CAGSGVSSTGELFF.

The rearrangement links TRBV9 to TRBJ2-5; the D is unclear. V was shortened by 0 bases and J by 1 base, with 10 bases between the two germline ends. CDR3 length equals 15 residues. Germline V gives CDR1 SGDLS, CDR2 YYNGEE. CDR3 sequence: CASSVASGFQETQYF. In DNA form, the CDR3 reads TGTGCCAGCAGCGTAGCTTCAGGTTTCCAAGAGACCCAGTACTTC.

The chain employs TRBV13 and TRBJ2-1; TRBD2 agrees at 8 bases. V lost 3 bases to trimming and J lost 6 bases; unmatched junction nucleotides: 16. The germline gives CDR1 PRHDT, CDR2 FYEKMQ (reference sequence). This CDR3 is 18 amino acids long. The CDR3: CASSFQVGGLGISNEQFF. DNA of the CDR3: TGTGCCAGCAGCTTCCAAGTGGGGGGACTAGGAATAAGCAATGAGCAGTTCTTC.

V gene TRBV5-1 combines with J gene TRBJ2-2; TRBD2 might be the D (6 bases). Germline V gene lookup returns CDR1 SGHRS and CDR2 YFSETQ. Trimming took off 0 bases at V and 6 bases at J, with 15 bases between the two ends. The length of the CDR3 is 16 residues. CDR3 sequence reads: CASSLGRLDGAGELFF. The DNA for the CDR3 is TGCGCCAGCAGCTTGGGACGACTAGACGGGGCCGGGGAGCTGTTTTTT.

This chain uses TRBV10-3 with TRBJ2-1; the D is unclear. Trimming removed 0 bases at V and 0 bases at J, with 9 bases between. The CDR3 covers 16 residues. The germline CDR1 and CDR2 sequences are ENHRY and SYGVKD. CDR3 bases: TGTGCCATCAGTGAGTCGGTGCTAGACTCCTACAATGAGCAGTTCTTC. It is translated as CAISESVLDSYNEQFF.

This clone showed up just a few times. The V gene is TRBV5-4, the J gene TRBJ1-5; perhaps TRBD1 as D (5 bases). The CDR3 has 13 amino acids. The V and J ends lost 1 base and 5 bases respectively, with 7 bases between them. Germline lookup yields CDR1 SGHNT and CDR2 YYREEE (reference sequence). Written as DNA, the CDR3 is TGTGCCAGCAGCTTGCAGGGTGATCAGCCCCAGCATTTT. The encoded protein is CASSLQGDQPQHF.

The chain employs TRBV6-1 and TRBJ2-7; 12 nucleotides match TRBD2. Germline assignment: CDR1 MNHNS and CDR2 SASEGT. The CDR3 is made up of 16 amino acids. Trimming took 1 base from V and 3 from J; bases not matched to a gene: 4. The CDR3 is CASSEVLAGGVYEQYF. Here the CDR3 DNA reads TGTGCCAGCAGTGAAGTTCTAGCGGGAGGGGTCTACGAGCAGTACTTC.

The chain uses TRBV4-1 and TRBJ2-7, with D maybe TRBD2 (6 bases). The V and J ends lost 3 bases and 2 bases respectively, with 17 bases between them. CDR1 is MGHRA and CDR2 is YSYEKL in the germline V gene. The CDR3 sequence is 16 residues long. The CDR3 loop is CASSHKTGTHPYEQYF. The CDR3 region has the DNA TGCGCCAGCAGCCACAAAACCGGGACTCACCCCTACGAGCAGTACTTC.

The chain couples TRBV11-3 to TRBJ2-7; the D is unclear. There are 12 residues in the CDR3. Germline lookup yields CDR1 SGHNT and CDR2 YENEEA. V lost 5 bases to trimming and J lost 5 bases, with 10 bases between them. The CDR3 spells CASSPDNHEQYF. The CDR3 DNA is TGTGCCAGCAGCCCCGACAACCACGAGCAGTACTTC.

The chain joins TRBV19 to TRBJ2-5, with D possibly matching TRBD2 (6 bases). Trimming took 3 bases from V and 4 from J, leaving 15 bases between them. Germline V gene sequence: CDR1 LNHDA, CDR2 SQIVND (reference sequence). The CDR3 covers 15 residues. Here the CDR3 reads CASSMAGPPTETQYF. CDR3 DNA sequence: TGTGCCAGTAGTATGGCGGGGCCCCCGACAGAGACCCAGTACTTC.

This clone was detected once. This sequence joins TRBV11-2 and TRBJ1-2, with 7 bases lining up with TRBD1. The length of the CDR3 is 15 residues. The germline CDR1 and CDR2 sequences are SGHAT and FQNNGV. Losses at the gene ends were 0 bases for V and 8 bases for J; bases not matched to a gene: 9. The CDR3, as DNA: TGTGCCAGCAGCTTAGAAGGGACAGCCCTCGGGGGCTACACCTTC. Residues: CASSLEGTALGGYTF.

The chain couples TRBV9 to TRBJ1-2; TRBD1 aligns across 10 bases. CDR1 and CDR2 from the germline V gene are SGDLS and YYNGEE. V lost 4 bases and J lost 7; bases outside the gene matches: 16. This CDR3 has 17 amino acids. CDR3 bases: TGTGCCAGCAGCCCCACCCCGAGCGGACAGGGGGTTTCTGGCTACACCTTC. This sequence encodes CASSPTPSGQGVSGYTF.

In regard to this clone: One end of the junction fails to match germline, which may point to a read error. The chain is built from TRBV7-7 and TRBJ2-2, with TRBD2 matching 9 bases. The germline V gene has CDR1 SSHAT and CDR2 FNYEAQ (reference sequence). This CDR3 has 20 residues. The CDR3 nucleotides are TGTGCTAGCAGCCCGAGTCCCCCTAGCGGGGCGTTCGCGAACACCGGGGAGCTGTTTTTT. The encoded protein is CASSPSPPSGAFANTGELFF.

The rearrangement links TRBV5-6 to TRBJ1-6; 7 nucleotides line up with TRBD1. With 2 bases clipped from V and 11 bases from J, the junction kept 7 bases outside the gene matches. CDR1 is SGHDT, CDR2 YYEEEE, per germline. This CDR3 is 14 amino acids long. DNA of the CDR3: TGTGCCAGCAGCTTATCACAGGGGTACCCACCCCTCCACTTT. This sequence encodes CASSLSQGYPPLHF.

This sequence joins TRBV28 and TRBJ1-1; no clear D gene. From germline, CDR1 is MDHEN and CDR2 SYDVKM. CDR3 size: 13 residues. The V end was cut by 7 bases, the J end by 1 base, with 10 bases between. CDR3 protein: CASNGRGNTEAFF. The CDR3 coding sequence is TGTGCCAGCAACGGTAGAGGGAACACTGAAGCTTTCTTT.

This clone was seen only a few times. This chain joins TRBV5-4 and TRBJ1-1; no clear D gene. V gave up 0 bases and J gave up 4 bases, with 7 bases separating them. CDR3 length: 13 amino acids. The germline CDR1 and CDR2 sequences are SGHNT and YYREEE (reference sequence). The CDR3 here is CASSLERGTEAFF. The CDR3, as DNA: TGTGCCAGCAGCTTGGAGCGAGGCACTGAAGCTTTCTTT.

The genes are TRBV19 and TRBJ1-2, with TRBD1 as a possible D gene (6 bases). This CDR3 region has 16 residues. V was clipped by 6 bases and J by 0 bases, with 17 bases between them. Germline loops: CDR1 LNHDA, CDR2 SQIVND (reference sequence). The CDR3 DNA reads TGTGCCAGTAGCTCCGCCCAGGGGAGGGCTAACTATGGCTACACCTTC. This sequence encodes CASSSAQGRANYGYTF.

V gene TRBV6-1 combines with J gene TRBJ1-2; D possibly corresponds to TRBD1 (6 bases). Trimming left V 6 bases short and J 8 bases short, with 10 bases between. The CDR3 is 11 residues long. Germline V gives CDR1 MNHNS, CDR2 SASEGT. The CDR3 nucleotides read TGTGCCAGCAGCGACAGGCTGGGCTACACCTTC. Its translation: CASSDRLGYTF.

The chain recombines TRBV9 with TRBJ2-1; 10 bases map to TRBD2. The ends lost 3 bases at V and 4 bases at J; junction bases unmatched: 4. CDR1 SGDLS and CDR2 YYNGEE come from the germline V gene. CDR3 length: 15 residues. The CDR3 DNA is TGTGCCAGCAGCGGCAGCGGGAGGGGGTACAATGAGCAGTTCTTC. Protein sequence: CASSGSGRGYNEQFF.

CDR3 sequence (DNA): TGTGCCACCAACAAGGACAGGGGAAGCGCTGGGGCCAACGTCCTGACTTTC. It specifies CATNKDRGSAGANVLTF. The rearrangement joins TRBV10-3 to TRBJ2-6; 9 nucleotides match TRBD1. Per the germline V gene, CDR1 is ENHRY and CDR2 is SYGVKD. The CDR3 spans 17 residues. V dropped 10 bases and J dropped 2; count of bases not matched to a gene: 12.

This chain connects TRBV6-6 to TRBJ1-1; D call uncertain. Trimming pared 3 bases from V and 7 bases from J, leaving 9 bases between. Germline V gives CDR1 MNHNY, CDR2 SVGAGI (reference sequence). The CDR3 covers 12 residues. The DNA for the CDR3 is TGTGCCAGCAGTTATGCGGAGGGTGAAGCTTTCTTT. Encoded protein: CASSYAEGEAFF.